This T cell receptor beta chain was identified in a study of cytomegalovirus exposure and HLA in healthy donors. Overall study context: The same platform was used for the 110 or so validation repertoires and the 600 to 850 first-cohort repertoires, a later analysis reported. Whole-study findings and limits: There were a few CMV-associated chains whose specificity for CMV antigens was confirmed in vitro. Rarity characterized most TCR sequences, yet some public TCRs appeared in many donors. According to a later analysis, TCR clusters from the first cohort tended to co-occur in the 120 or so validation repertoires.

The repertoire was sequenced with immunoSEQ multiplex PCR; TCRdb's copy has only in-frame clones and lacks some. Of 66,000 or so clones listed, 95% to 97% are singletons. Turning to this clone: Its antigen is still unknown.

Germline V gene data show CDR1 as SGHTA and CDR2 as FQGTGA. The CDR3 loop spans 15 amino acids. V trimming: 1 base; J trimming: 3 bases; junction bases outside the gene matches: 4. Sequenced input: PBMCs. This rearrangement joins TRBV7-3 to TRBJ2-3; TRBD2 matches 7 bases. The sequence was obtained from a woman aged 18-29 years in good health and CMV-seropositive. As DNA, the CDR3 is TGTGCCAGCAGCTTAAGTGCGGGAGCGACAGATACGCAGTATTTT. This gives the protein CASSLSAGATDTQYF.